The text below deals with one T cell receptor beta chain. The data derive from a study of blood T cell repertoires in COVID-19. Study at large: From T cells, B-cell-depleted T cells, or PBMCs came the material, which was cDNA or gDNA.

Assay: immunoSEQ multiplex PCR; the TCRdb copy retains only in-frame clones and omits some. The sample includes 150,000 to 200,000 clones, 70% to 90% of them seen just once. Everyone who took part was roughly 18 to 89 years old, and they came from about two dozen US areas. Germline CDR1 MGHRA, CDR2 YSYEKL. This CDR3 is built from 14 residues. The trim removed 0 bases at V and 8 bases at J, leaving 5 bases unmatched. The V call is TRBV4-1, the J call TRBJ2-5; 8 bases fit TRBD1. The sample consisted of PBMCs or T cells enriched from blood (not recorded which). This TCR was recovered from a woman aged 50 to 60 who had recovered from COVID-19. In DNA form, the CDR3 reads TGCGCCAGCAGCCAAGACCGGACAGGGAGTACCCAGTACTTC. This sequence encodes CASSQDRTGSTQYF.